A single sample gave rise to the 20 T cell receptor beta chains below, sequenced in a study of blood T cell repertoires in COVID-19. Profiled with immunoSEQ multiplex PCR; TCRdb holds only in-frame clones, not every one. The table shows around 200,000 clones, with approximately 80% occurring only once. The material sequenced was PBMCs or T cells enriched from blood (not recorded which). Receptors originate from a middle-aged man who had recovered from COVID-19.

This chain uses TRBV9 with TRBJ2-1, with D uncertain. The CDR3 has 11 amino acids. Germline CDR1 SGDLS, CDR2 YYNGEE. Deletions cut 3 bases from V and 8 bases from J, with 6 bases between. The CDR3: CASSASDEQFF. In DNA, the CDR3 is TGTGCCAGCAGCGCGTCAGATGAGCAGTTCTTC.

The rearrangement uses TRBV19 and TRBJ2-1, with 15 bases lining up with TRBD2. Germline CDR1 LNHDA, CDR2 SQIVND (reference sequence). V was clipped by 0 bases and J by 7 bases; unmatched bases: 4. The CDR3 consists of 17 residues. CDR3 nucleotides: TGTGCCAGTAGTATAGATCCCGGGACTAGCGGGAGGAATGAGCAGTTCTTC. Translation: CASSIDPGTSGRNEQFF.

The chain recombines TRBV19 with TRBJ1-3; D gene uncertain. The CDR3 extends over 14 amino acids. The ends were cut back, 4 bases at V and 0 bases at J, with 7 bases in the middle. The germline V gene has CDR1 LNHDA and CDR2 SQIVND (reference sequence). The CDR3 protein is CASSRGSSGNTIYF. The CDR3 nucleotides read TGTGCCAGTAGTAGAGGCAGCTCTGGAAACACCATATATTTT.

This sequence joins TRBV13 and TRBJ1-1, with 8 bases that match TRBD1. Trimming cost V 5 bases and J 1 base; bases outside gene matches: 12. Germline values: CDR1 PRHDT, CDR2 FYEKMQ (reference sequence). The CDR3 is 17 residues long. In DNA form, the CDR3 reads TGTGCCAGCAGCCCGGGACAGGTGTATCTTAGGAACACTGAAGCTTTCTTT. It is translated as CASSPGQVYLRNTEAFF.

There are a few counts of this clone. The chain uses TRBV10-3 and TRBJ1-1; TRBD1 aligns across 8 bases. This CDR3 is 14 amino acids long. V shed 10 bases, J shed 5 bases, and the junction held 12 bases outside the gene matches. The germline V gene encodes CDR1 ENHRY and CDR2 SYGVKD. CDR3 loop: CATLGQGKGTEAFF. The CDR3 DNA sequence: TGTGCCACCCTAGGACAGGGAAAGGGAACTGAAGCTTTCTTT.

This clone has more than one count but fewer than ten. The rearrangement uses TRBV5-4 and TRBJ1-1, with TRBD1 matching 9 bases. The CDR3 consists of 13 residues. Trimming took 3 bases from V and 6 from J; bases not matched to a gene: 3. CDR1 is SGHNT, CDR2 YYREEE, per germline (reference sequence). CDR3 sequence (DNA): TGTGCCAGCAGCTGGGACAGGGCCCCTGAAGCTTTCTTT. Encoded protein: CASSWDRAPEAFF.

The chain has TRBV5-6 and TRBJ2-5; TRBD1 aligns across 8 bases. Germline CDR1 SGHDT, CDR2 YYEEEE. The CDR3 has 14 residues. V gave up 4 bases and J gave up 4 bases; unmatched junction bases: 6. The CDR3: CASSRVGTGETQYF. In nucleotides, the CDR3 is TGTGCCAGCAGCCGGGTCGGGACAGGAGAGACCCAGTACTTC.

This chain connects TRBV21-1 to TRBJ1-6. TRBV21-1 constitutes a pseudogene. This CDR3 is built from 13 residues. The CDR3 bases are TGTGCCAGCAGGACGGCGGGGGATTCACCCCTCCACTTT. Translated, it gives CASRTAGDSPLHF.

CDR3 nucleotide sequence: TGTGCCAGCAGTGACACGGCCCGGGGACTAGCGTCCCACAATGAGCAGTTCTTC. This sequence encodes CASSDTARGLASHNEQFF. This chain connects TRBV6-1 to TRBJ2-1; 10 bases align to TRBD2. Unmatched junction bases numbered 13, after V lost 3 bases and J lost 5 bases. The CDR3 is 18 residues long. Germline V gives CDR1 MNHNS, CDR2 SASEGT.

This chain connects TRBV19 to TRBJ1-4, with 8 bases that match TRBD1. Germline values: CDR1 LNHDA, CDR2 SQIVND (reference sequence). The CDR3 length is 15 residues. J lost 3 bases, V lost 7 bases, and 7 bases had no gene match. The CDR3 DNA sequence: TGTGCCAGTAACGACAGGGGCACCTCTAATGAAAAACTGTTTTTT. Translation gives CASNDRGTSNEKLFF. Using reference TRBV19 and TRBJ1-4 for the parts outside the CDR3, the full variable domain is DGGITQSPKYLFRKEGQNVTLSCEQNLNHDAMYWYRQDPGQGLRLIYYSQIVNDFQKGDIAEGYSVSREKKESFPLTVTSAQKNPTAFYLCASNDRGTSNEKLFFGSGTQLSVL.

The chain employs TRBV27 and TRBJ2-5, with D uncertain. The V end lost 6 bases, the J end lost 5 bases, and 7 bases lay between the germline ends. Germline lookup yields CDR1 MNHEY and CDR2 SMNVEV (reference sequence). The CDR3 totals 11 residues. In nucleotides, the CDR3 is TGTGCCAGCAGCCGTCCGGAGACCCAGTACTTC. Its protein product is CASSRPETQYF.

This clone was seen a few times. This sequence joins TRBV7-9 and TRBJ2-7; D not resolved. This CDR3 is 13 amino acids long. In germline, CDR1 is SEHNR, CDR2 FQNEAQ (reference sequence). V was pared by 4 bases and J by 4 bases, with 11 bases between. CDR3 sequence reads: CASSSVNLYEQYF. CDR3 bases: TGTGCCAGCAGCTCGGTCAACTTATACGAGCAGTACTTC.

This sequence joins TRBV9 and TRBJ2-7; 12 positions match TRBD2. Looked up from germline, CDR1 is SGDLS and CDR2 is YYNGEE. V dropped 0 bases and J dropped 6; count of bases not matched to a gene: 7. This CDR3 comprises 16 residues. For the CDR3, the DNA is TGTGCCAGCAGCGTAGGACTAGCGGGAGACTTCGGCGAGCAGTACTTC. The encoded protein is CASSVGLAGDFGEQYF.

The gene calls are TRBV10-1 and TRBJ2-1, with D possibly TRBD2 on 6 matching bases. The CDR3 runs to 14 residues. The V end lost 5 bases, the J end lost 10 bases, and 18 bases lay between the germline ends. CDR1 and CDR2 (germline): WNHNN, SYGVQD (reference sequence). The CDR3 is CASSLRGRPTEQFF. CDR3 nucleotides: TGCGCCAGCAGTTTACGGGGGAGGCCCACCGAGCAGTTCTTC.

This clone was seen a single time. CDR3 in amino acids: CASSHNRGSYNEQFF. CDR3 bases: TGTGCCAGCAGTCACAACCGGGGCTCCTACAATGAGCAGTTCTTC. The V gene is TRBV11-2, the J gene TRBJ2-1; maybe TRBD2 (5 bases). V dropped 6 bases and J dropped 0 bases, with 12 bases sitting between them. Germline CDR1 reads SGHAT; CDR2 reads FQNNGV. The CDR3 is made up of 15 amino acids.

This clone was seen many times. The chain has TRBV7-9 and TRBJ2-7; D gene unclear. V was pared by 3 bases and J by 6 bases, with 6 bases between. Germline V gene lookup returns CDR1 SEHNR and CDR2 FQNEAQ (reference sequence). The CDR3 sequence is 11 residues long. This CDR3 is CASSFLSEQYF. The CDR3 nucleotides read TGTGCCAGCAGCTTCCTATCCGAGCAGTACTTC.

This rearrangement joins TRBV24-1 to TRBJ2-4; D perhaps matches TRBD2 (6 bases). V lost 3 bases and J lost 0, with 11 bases in between. This CDR3 has 16 residues. Germline V gene sequence: CDR1 KGHDR, CDR2 SFDVKD. The CDR3 coding sequence is TGTGCCACCAGTGATCCATCCGGGGGAGCCAAAAACATTCAGTACTTC. This encodes CATSDPSGGAKNIQYF.

This clone was detected once. This CDR3 reads CASRNPGQGSSGANVLTF. As DNA, the CDR3 is TGTGCCAGCAGGAATCCGGGACAGGGTTCCTCTGGGGCCAACGTCCTGACTTTC. This chain uses TRBV7-3 with TRBJ2-6, with 9 bases lining up with TRBD1. The V and J ends lost 6 bases and 0 bases, in that order; junction bases with no gene match: 9. CDR3 length: 18 amino acids. Germline lookup yields CDR1 SGHTA and CDR2 FQGTGA.

This clone turned up a few times. CDR3 nucleotides: TGTGCCAGCAGTGCTGGACAGGGAGGGGCAGATACGCAGTATTTT. It is translated as CASSAGQGGADTQYF. This rearrangement joins TRBV2 to TRBJ2-3, with a possible D match to TRBD1 (8 bases). The CDR3 contains 15 residues. V dropped 4 bases and J dropped 4 bases, with 15 bases sitting between them. The germline CDR1 and CDR2 sequences are SNHLY and FYNNEI.

V is TRBV5-5 and J is TRBJ2-3, with D possibly TRBD2 on 6 matching bases. The V end was cut by 3 bases, the J end by 5 bases, with 16 bases between. CDR3 length: 15 residues. Germline loops: CDR1 SGHKS, CDR2 YYEKEE (reference sequence). CDR3 in amino acids: CASSWRLGGLDTQYF. The CDR3 DNA sequence: TGTGCCAGCAGCTGGCGATTGGGGGGTTTAGATACGCAGTATTTT.